The rows below give T cell receptor beta chains drawn from one sample of a study of cytomegalovirus exposure and HLA in healthy donors. The assay was immunoSEQ multiplex PCR, and TCRdb's table has in-frame clones only and misses some. Among about 96,000 clones listed, around 60% were seen once. Sequenced: PBMCs. These receptors were obtained from a man between 60 and 75 years old in good health and CMV-seronegative. Each CDR3 is given with its conserved first and last residue. D genes are given only for firm matches.

cdr3_aa: CASSLRGQGSGPQHF; v_call: TRBV5-1; d_call: TRBD1; j_call: TRBJ1-5
cdr3_aa: CASSPFPGAYEQYF; v_call: TRBV5-1; d_call: NA; j_call: TRBJ2-7
cdr3_aa: CASSPRTGGRETQYF; v_call: TRBV11-2; d_call: TRBD1; j_call: TRBJ2-5
cdr3_aa: CASSQDSGTSGAPTQYF; v_call: TRBV4-2; d_call: TRBD2; j_call: TRBJ2-3
cdr3_aa: CASSPMRDRGSYEQYF; v_call: TRBV18; d_call: TRBD1; j_call: TRBJ2-7
cdr3_aa: CASSLGAGPGYTF; v_call: TRBV5-6; d_call: NA; j_call: TRBJ1-2
cdr3_aa: CASSPPGQGAIEQFF; v_call: TRBV18; d_call: TRBD1; j_call: TRBJ2-1
cdr3_aa: CASEDWTGTYEQYF; v_call: TRBV2; d_call: TRBD1; j_call: TRBJ2-7
cdr3_aa: CASSYYPGDSYEQYF; v_call: TRBV5-6; d_call: NA; j_call: TRBJ2-7
cdr3_aa: CASAPGGTDTQYF; v_call: TRBV19; d_call: TRBD2; j_call: TRBJ2-3
cdr3_aa: CASSPRTSGGTGEQYF; v_call: TRBV9; d_call: TRBD2; j_call: TRBJ2-7
cdr3_aa: CASSFTGSYTEAFF; v_call: TRBV28; d_call: NA; j_call: TRBJ1-1
cdr3_aa: CASSQNSSLNQPQHF; v_call: TRBV5-1; d_call: NA; j_call: TRBJ1-5
cdr3_aa: CSSATGRGGDTQYF; v_call: TRBV29-1; d_call: NA; j_call: TRBJ2-3
cdr3_aa: CASSHEGTGTYNEQFF; v_call: TRBV11-3; d_call: TRBD1; j_call: TRBJ2-1
cdr3_aa: CASRGQGMNQPQHF; v_call: TRBV19; d_call: NA; j_call: TRBJ1-5
cdr3_aa: CASSSDRTSLGSPLHF; v_call: TRBV5-1; d_call: TRBD1; j_call: TRBJ1-6
cdr3_aa: CASSIKGRIYEQYF; v_call: TRBV19; d_call: NA; j_call: TRBJ2-7
cdr3_aa: CASSEPGIVDTQYF; v_call: TRBV25-1; d_call: NA; j_call: TRBJ2-3
cdr3_aa: CASSPNAGNPEAFF; v_call: TRBV18; d_call: NA; j_call: TRBJ1-1
cdr3_aa: CASSLTGTGLSTNEKLFF; v_call: TRBV5-1; d_call: TRBD1; j_call: TRBJ1-4
cdr3_aa: CASSGMELAEDTGELFF; v_call: TRBV6-1; d_call: TRBD2; j_call: TRBJ2-2
cdr3_aa: CASSQSGTGVFEQYF; v_call: TRBV4-1; d_call: TRBD1; j_call: TRBJ2-7
cdr3_aa: CASSDPGRRGAFF; v_call: TRBV10-1; d_call: NA; j_call: TRBJ1-1
cdr3_aa: CASSPPPSGTLTYEQYF; v_call: TRBV4-2; d_call: TRBD2; j_call: TRBJ2-7
cdr3_aa: CASRVSGSVDEQFF; v_call: TRBV6-1; d_call: TRBD2; j_call: TRBJ2-1
cdr3_aa: CASSEAEVGWTEAFF; v_call: TRBV2; d_call: NA; j_call: TRBJ1-1
cdr3_aa: CASSLARLNKETQYF; v_call: TRBV5-6; d_call: NA; j_call: TRBJ2-5
cdr3_aa: CASSSSETQYF; v_call: TRBV19; d_call: NA; j_call: TRBJ2-5